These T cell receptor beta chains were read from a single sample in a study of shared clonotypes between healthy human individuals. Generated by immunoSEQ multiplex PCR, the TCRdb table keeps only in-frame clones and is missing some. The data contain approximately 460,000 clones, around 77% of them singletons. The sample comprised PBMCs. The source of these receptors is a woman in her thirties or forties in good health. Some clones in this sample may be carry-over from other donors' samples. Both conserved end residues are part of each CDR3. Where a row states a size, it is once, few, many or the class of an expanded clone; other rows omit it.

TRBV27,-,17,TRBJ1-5,CASSLGTIGTGNQPQHF
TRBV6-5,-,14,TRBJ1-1,CASSYLGRMAEAFF
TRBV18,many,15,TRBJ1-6,CASSLTGDYNSPLHF
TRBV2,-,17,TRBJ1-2,CASSEAHGPTLNYGYTF
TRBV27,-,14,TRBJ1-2,CASSLSGQGGGYTF
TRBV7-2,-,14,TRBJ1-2,CASSSERPSRGYTF
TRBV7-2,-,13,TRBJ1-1,CASSLANRVEAFF
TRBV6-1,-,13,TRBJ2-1,CASSENANNEQFF
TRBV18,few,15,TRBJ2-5,CASSTTGPTQETQYF
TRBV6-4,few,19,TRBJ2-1,CASTLTGVGLRKSYNEQFF
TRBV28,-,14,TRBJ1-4,CASTRDRVNEKLFF
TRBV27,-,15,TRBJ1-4,CASSSRQAGNEKLFF
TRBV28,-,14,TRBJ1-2,CASSGVPGHYGYTF
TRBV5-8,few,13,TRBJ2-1,CASTGRVYNEQFF
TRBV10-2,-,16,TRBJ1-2,CASSTPRQGANYGYTF
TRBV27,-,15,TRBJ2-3,CASTYSGQGTDTQYF
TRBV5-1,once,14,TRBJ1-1,CASSLVVGDTEAFF
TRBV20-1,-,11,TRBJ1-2,CSARDLNGYTF
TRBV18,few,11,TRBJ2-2,CASSPPGELFF
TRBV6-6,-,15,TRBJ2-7,CASGNLAGLPYEQYF
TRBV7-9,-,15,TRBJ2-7,CASSLVLAGNYEQYF
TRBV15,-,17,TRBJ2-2,CATSRFTSGRRTGELFF
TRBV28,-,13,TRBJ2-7,CASSRLAGESKYF
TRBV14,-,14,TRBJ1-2,CASGQDRDAAGYTF
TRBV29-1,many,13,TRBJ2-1,CSVDSGPYNEQFF
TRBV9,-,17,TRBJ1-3,CASSVASAGRGGNTIYF
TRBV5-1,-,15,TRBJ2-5,CASTETGTGQETQYF
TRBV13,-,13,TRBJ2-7,CASSADRSTEQYF
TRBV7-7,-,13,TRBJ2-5,CASSMTGQETQYF
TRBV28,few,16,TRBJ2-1,CAGATSRGGSYNEQFF
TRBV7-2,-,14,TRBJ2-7,CASSYYSGADEQYF
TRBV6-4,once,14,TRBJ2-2,CASRFREDTGELFF
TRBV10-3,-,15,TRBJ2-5,CAISESTGGGETQYF
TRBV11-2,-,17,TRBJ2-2,CASSLRGGAPNDGELFF
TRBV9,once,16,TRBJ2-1,CASSLLGLAAYNEQFF
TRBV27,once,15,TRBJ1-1,CASSLDRVGNTEAFF
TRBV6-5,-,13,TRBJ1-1,CASTKGGVNEAFF
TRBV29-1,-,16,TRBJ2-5,CSVHLRQGGAQETQYF
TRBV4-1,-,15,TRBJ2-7,CASSQETPGSYEQYF
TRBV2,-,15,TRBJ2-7,CASSTRLGGPDEQYF
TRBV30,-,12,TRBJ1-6,CAWNRGNSPLHF
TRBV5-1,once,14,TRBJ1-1,CASSLRTGRTEAFF
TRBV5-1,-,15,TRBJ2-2,CASSLVEGPTGELFF
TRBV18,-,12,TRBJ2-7,CASSPQSYEQYF
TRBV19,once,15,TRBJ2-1,CASSIPWGRYNEQFF
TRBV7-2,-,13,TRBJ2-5,CASSFQATETQYF
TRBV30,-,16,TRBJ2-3,CACQPGRAGNTDTQYF
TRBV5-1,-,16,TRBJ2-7,CASSLQGGRFAYEQYF
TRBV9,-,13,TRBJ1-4,CASRRQPDEKLFF
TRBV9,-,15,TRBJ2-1,CASSVGLAGYNEQFF
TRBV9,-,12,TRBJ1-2,CASSVGWYGYTF
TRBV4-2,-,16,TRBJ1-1,CASSQDLSRANTEAFF
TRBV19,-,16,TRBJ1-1,CASSIFSGTMSTEAFF
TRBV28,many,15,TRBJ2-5,CASRPGLAGSETQYF
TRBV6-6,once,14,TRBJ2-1,CASSYRTELGEQFF